This TCR beta chain stems from a study of cytomegalovirus exposure and HLA in healthy donors. Study results and limitations: Cytomegalovirus association was listed for 150 to 200 TCR beta chains. Through in vitro validation, a few CMV-associated chains were shown to be specific for CMV antigens.

A single count supports this clone. Its antigen is currently unknown. The PCR employed 60 Vbeta primers together with 13 Jbeta primers. Measured with immunoSEQ multiplex PCR; TCRdb has only the in-frame clones, and not every one. This table has under 150,000 clones, more than 80% appearing once. The specimen was PBMCs. The TCR was taken from a middle-aged woman in good health and CMV-seropositive.

The CDR3 DNA reads TGCGCCAGCAGCCATAGACTAGCGGGGCTCGCAGATACGCAGTATTTT. This encodes CASSHRLAGLADTQYF. The chain joins TRBV4-1 to TRBJ2-3; 11 positions match TRBD2. V was clipped by 3 bases and J by 4 bases; unmatched bases: 6. Germline CDR1 and CDR2: MGHRA and YSYEKL. The CDR3 runs 16 residues.